This passage covers 13 T cell receptor beta chains from one sample sequenced in a study of radiotherapy plus CTLA-4 blockade in lung cancer. Some clones are missing from TCRdb's copy, which holds only in-frame ones; the method was immunoSEQ multiplex PCR. Among about 50,000 clones listed, around 72% were seen once. This specimen was peripheral blood, taken from a patient treated with radiotherapy plus ipilimumab. The source of these receptors is a human donor with non-small cell lung cancer who had a complete response to radiotherapy plus ipilimumab.

DNA for the CDR3: TGTGCCAGCAGTTCAGTCTACGAGCAGTACTTC. Translating gives CASSSVYEQYF. V gene TRBV28 combines with J gene TRBJ2-7, with D unclear. The CDR3 runs to 11 residues. Trimming took off 4 bases at V and 3 bases at J, with 4 bases between the two ends. Germline loops: CDR1 MDHEN, CDR2 SYDVKM.

The V and J genes are TRBV29-1 and TRBJ2-7, with D possibly TRBD1 on 6 matching bases. The CDR3 spans 13 residues. V was clipped by 3 bases and J by 2 bases, with 11 bases between them. CDR1 SQVTM and CDR2 ANQGSEA come from the germline V gene. CDR3 sequence: CSVDTGRAYEQYF. CDR3 sequence (DNA): TGCAGCGTTGACACAGGGCGAGCCTACGAGCAGTACTTC.

The rearrangement joins TRBV30 to TRBJ1-1; D not certain. V lost 4 bases and J 4 bases, leaving 16 bases between the germline ends. Germline CDR1 reads GTSNPN; CDR2 reads SVGIG (reference sequence). The CDR3 consists of 14 residues. CDR3 loop: CAWNAGVWGTEAFF. CDR3 DNA sequence: TGTGCCTGGAATGCGGGCGTTTGGGGCACTGAAGCTTTCTTT.

The chain uses TRBV6-6 and TRBJ1-3, with D tentatively TRBD1 (5 bases). The V gene's germline CDR1 is MNHNY and CDR2 SVGAGI (reference sequence). V lost 6 bases to trimming and J lost 0 bases, with 9 bases between them. The CDR3 runs to 14 residues. CDR3 region: CASSLDISGNTIYF. The DNA for the CDR3 is TGTGCCAGCAGCCTGGACATCTCTGGAAACACCATATATTTT.

The chain links TRBV2 to TRBJ2-7; maybe TRBD2 (5 bases). V lost 4 bases and J lost 0, with 10 bases in between. Germline V gene sequence: CDR1 SNHLY, CDR2 FYNNEI. The CDR3 has 14 residues. The chain's CDR3 is CASSGTPSSYEQYF. CDR3 in DNA: TGTGCCAGCAGTGGGACTCCCAGCTCCTACGAGCAGTACTTC. Variable domain in full (rest from reference TRBV2 and TRBJ2-7): EPEVTQTPSHQVTQMGQEVILRCVPISNHLYFYWYRQILGQKVEFLVSFYNNEISEKSEIFDDQFSVERPDGSNFTLKIRSTKLEDSAMYFCASSGTPSSYEQYFGPGTRLTVT.

The chain couples TRBV30 to TRBJ1-4; TRBD1 is a possible D gene (6 bases). The germline V gene encodes CDR1 GTSNPN and CDR2 SVGIG (reference sequence). Trimming took off 2 bases at V and 0 bases at J, with 13 bases between the two ends. This CDR3 contains 16 residues. DNA of the CDR3: TGTGCCTGGAGTAGGGGGGGGGTTGCAACTAATGAAAAACTGTTTTTT. Residues: CAWSRGGVATNEKLFF.

The rearrangement joins TRBV5-4 to TRBJ1-3; D unresolved. V gave up 5 bases and J gave up 6 bases, with 12 bases separating them. This CDR3 has 13 residues. CDR1 and CDR2 from the germline V gene are SGHNT and YYREEE (reference sequence). Here the CDR3 DNA reads TGTGCCAGCAGTATGGCCGGAGTAAACACCATATATTTT. Translating gives CASSMAGVNTIYF.

The chain links TRBV11-2 to TRBJ2-2; 9 bases agree with TRBD1. Germline V gene data show CDR1 as SGHAT and CDR2 as FQNNGV. The CDR3 contains 17 residues. Losses at the gene ends were 3 bases for V and 5 bases for J; bases not matched to a gene: 10. The DNA for the CDR3 is TGTGCCAGCAGCTTGGGACAGGGACTCAGGGGGACCGGGGAGCTGTTTTTT. Amino acid sequence: CASSLGQGLRGTGELFF.

The V gene is TRBV29-1, the J gene TRBJ1-1, with 9 positions matching TRBD1. J gave up 8 bases and V 4 bases, and 11 bases lay outside the gene matches. Germline V CDR1 and CDR2: SQVTM, ANQGSEA. The CDR3 is 14 amino acids. The CDR3 sequence is CSVGGTGPTPEAFF. Written as DNA, the CDR3 is TGCAGCGTTGGAGGGACAGGGCCTACGCCAGAAGCTTTCTTT.

This clone was recorded once. V gene TRBV29-1 combines with J gene TRBJ2-3; the match to TRBD2 covers 11 bases. From germline, CDR1 is SQVTM and CDR2 ANQGSEA. V gave up 4 bases and J gave up 3 bases; unmatched junction bases: 3. The CDR3 is 14 residues long. The CDR3 region is CSVVAGGQTDTQYF. CDR3 in DNA: TGCAGCGTTGTAGCGGGGGGGCAAACAGATACGCAGTATTTT.

The chain carries TRBV19 and TRBJ2-3; 9 bases match TRBD2. V gave up 6 bases and J gave up 2 bases; unmatched junction bases: 12. Germline assignment: CDR1 LNHDA and CDR2 SQIVND (reference sequence). This CDR3 has 17 residues. The CDR3 here is CASSLRLAATFTDTQYF. In DNA, the CDR3 is TGTGCCAGTAGCCTCAGACTAGCGGCAACTTTCACAGATACGCAGTATTTT. The whole variable domain, remainder taken from reference TRBV19 and TRBJ2-3, is DGGITQSPKYLFRKEGQNVTLSCEQNLNHDAMYWYRQDPGQGLRLIYYSQIVNDFQKGDIAEGYSVSREKKESFPLTVTSAQKNPTAFYLCASSLRLAATFTDTQYFGPGTRLTVL.

This clone appeared a single time. This chain connects TRBV10-3 to TRBJ2-5, with 13 bases lining up with TRBD2. The CDR3 spans 14 residues. V shed 10 bases and J 5 bases; nucleotides not matched to a gene: 7. Germline V gene lookup returns CDR1 ENHRY and CDR2 SYGVKD. The CDR3 DNA follows: TGTGCCACCGGGACTAGCGGGGTCGGGGAGACCCAGTACTTC. Translation: CATGTSGVGETQYF.

The gene calls are TRBV28 and TRBJ2-6, with a weak D call TRBD1 (5 bases). Germline loops: CDR1 MDHEN, CDR2 SYDVKM. CDR3 length: 17 residues. Trimming removed 2 bases at V and 0 bases at J, with 11 bases between. The CDR3 loop is CASSLTGFSSGANVLTF. The CDR3 coding sequence is TGTGCCAGCAGTTTAACAGGTTTTAGCTCTGGGGCCAACGTCCTGACTTTC.